This T cell receptor (beta chain) was sequenced for a study of blood T cells in healthy people across ages. V lost 5 bases and J 3 bases, leaving 14 bases between the germline ends. CDR1 is MNHEY and CDR2 is SVGAGI in the germline V gene. The CDR3 runs 14 residues. A second PCR of 7 to 11 cycles used a sample-barcoded 5' primer and a J-beta primer mix. Template switching added a 12-random-nucleotide identifier to every cDNA molecule. TCRdb processed the 5' RACE reads anew with MiXCR; each CDR3 protein has one entry. The sample carries nearly 1 million distinct CDR3 sequences, roughly half recorded once. Study-wide findings and caveats: Long-lived donors had more naive CD4+ cells and higher diversity than aged donors. Estimated diversity, derived from one million T cells, was regarded as an underestimate.

Notes on this clonotype: Its antigen is unidentified.

The rearrangement joins TRBV6-5 to TRBJ2-7, with unresolved D. This receptor was obtained from a woman aged 55 to 70 in good health. The sample consisted of blood. DNA of the CDR3: TGTGCCAGCAGTGAGAGCAGGAACCTCTACGAGCAGTACTTC. This codes for CASSESRNLYEQYF.